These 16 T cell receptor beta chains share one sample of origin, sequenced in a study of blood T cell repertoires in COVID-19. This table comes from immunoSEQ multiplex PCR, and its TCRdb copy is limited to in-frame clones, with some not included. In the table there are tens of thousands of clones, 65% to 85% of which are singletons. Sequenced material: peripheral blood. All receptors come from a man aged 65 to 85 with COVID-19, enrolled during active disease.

The CDR3 region is CASSPTGGGGYTF. CDR3 DNA sequence: TGTGCCAGCAGCCCGACAGGGGGAGGTGGCTACACCTTC. This chain links TRBV12-3 or TRBV12-4 with TRBJ1-2, with 9 positions matching TRBD1. With 6 bases clipped from V and 7 bases from J, the junction kept 6 bases outside the gene matches. CDR3 length equals 13 residues.

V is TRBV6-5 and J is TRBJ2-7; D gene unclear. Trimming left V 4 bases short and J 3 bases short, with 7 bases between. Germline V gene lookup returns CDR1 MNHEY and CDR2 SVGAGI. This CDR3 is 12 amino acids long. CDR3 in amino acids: CASSSHSYEQYF. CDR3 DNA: TGTGCCAGCAGTTCGCACAGCTACGAGCAGTACTTC.

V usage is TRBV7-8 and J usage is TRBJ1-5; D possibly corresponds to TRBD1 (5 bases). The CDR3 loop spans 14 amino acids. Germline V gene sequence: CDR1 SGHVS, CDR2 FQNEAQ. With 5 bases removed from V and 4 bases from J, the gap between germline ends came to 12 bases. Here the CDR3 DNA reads TGTGCCAGCAGCCAACACGGGGGGAATCAGCCCCAGCATTTT. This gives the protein CASSQHGGNQPQHF.

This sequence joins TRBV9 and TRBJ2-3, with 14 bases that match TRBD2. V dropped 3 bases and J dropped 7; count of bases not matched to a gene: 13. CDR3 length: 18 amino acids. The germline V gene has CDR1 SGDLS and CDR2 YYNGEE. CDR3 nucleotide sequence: TGTGCCAGCAGCGCAACAGGGATGGGACTAGCGGGAGTGAATACGCAGTATTTT. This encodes CASSATGMGLAGVNTQYF.

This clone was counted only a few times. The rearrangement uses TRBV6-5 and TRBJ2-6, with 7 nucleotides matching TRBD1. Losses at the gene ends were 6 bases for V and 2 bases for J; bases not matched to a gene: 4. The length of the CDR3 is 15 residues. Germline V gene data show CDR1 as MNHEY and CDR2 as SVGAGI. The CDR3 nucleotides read TGTGCCAGCAGGGCAACAGGGGCTGGGGCCAACGTCCTGACTTTC. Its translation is CASRATGAGANVLTF.

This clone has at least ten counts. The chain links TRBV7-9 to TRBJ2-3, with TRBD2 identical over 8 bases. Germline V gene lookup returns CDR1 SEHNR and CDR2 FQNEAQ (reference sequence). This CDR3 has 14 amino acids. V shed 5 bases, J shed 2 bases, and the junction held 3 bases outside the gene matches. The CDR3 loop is CASSPGGATDTQYF. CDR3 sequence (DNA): TGTGCCAGCAGCCCCGGGGGGGCCACAGATACGCAGTATTTT. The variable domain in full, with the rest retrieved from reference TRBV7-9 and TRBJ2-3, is DTGVSQNPRHKITKRGQNVTFRCDPISEHNRLYWYRQTLGQGPEFLTYFQNEAQLEKSRLLSDRFSAERPKGSFSTLEIQRTEQGDSAMYLCASSPGGATDTQYFGPGTRLTVL.

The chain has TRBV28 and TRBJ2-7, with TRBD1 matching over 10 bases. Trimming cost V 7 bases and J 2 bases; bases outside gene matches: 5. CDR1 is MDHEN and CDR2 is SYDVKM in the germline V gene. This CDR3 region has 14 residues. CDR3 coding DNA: TGTGCCAGCACTCCGGGACAGGGGACCTACGAGCAGTACTTC. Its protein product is CASTPGQGTYEQYF.

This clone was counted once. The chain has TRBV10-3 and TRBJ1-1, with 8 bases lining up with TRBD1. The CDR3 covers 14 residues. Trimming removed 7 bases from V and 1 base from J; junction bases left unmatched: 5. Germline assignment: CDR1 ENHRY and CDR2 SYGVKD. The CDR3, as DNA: TGTGCCATCAACGACAGGGGACGGAACACTGAAGCTTTCTTT. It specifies CAINDRGRNTEAFF.

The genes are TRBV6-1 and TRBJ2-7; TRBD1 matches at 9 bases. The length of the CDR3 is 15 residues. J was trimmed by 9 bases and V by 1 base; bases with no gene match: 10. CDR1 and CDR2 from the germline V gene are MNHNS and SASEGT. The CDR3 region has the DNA TGTGCCAGCAGTGAAGGGGACAGGGAAGGGTGGTCGCAGTACTTC. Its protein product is CASSEGDREGWSQYF.

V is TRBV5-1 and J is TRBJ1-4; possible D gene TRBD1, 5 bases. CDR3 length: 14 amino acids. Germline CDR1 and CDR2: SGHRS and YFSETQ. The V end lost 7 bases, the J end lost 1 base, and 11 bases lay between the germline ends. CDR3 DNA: TGCGCCAGCGGAAGAGGACAAACTAATGAAAAACTGTTTTTT. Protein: CASGRGQTNEKLFF.

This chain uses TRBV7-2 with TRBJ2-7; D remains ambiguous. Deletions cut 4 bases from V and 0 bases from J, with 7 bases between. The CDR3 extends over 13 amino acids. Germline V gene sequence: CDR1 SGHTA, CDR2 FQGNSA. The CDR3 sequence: CASSSRISYEQYF. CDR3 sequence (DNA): TGTGCCAGCAGCTCTAGAATCTCCTACGAGCAGTACTTC. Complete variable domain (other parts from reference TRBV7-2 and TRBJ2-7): GAGVSQSPSNKVTEKGKDVELRCDPISGHTALYWYRQSLGQGLEFLIYFQGNSAPDKSGLPSDRFSAERTGGSVSTLTIQRTQQEDSAVYLCASSSRISYEQYFGPGTRLTVT.

This CDR3 reads CASSYSVAGGSYEQYF. CDR3 DNA: TGTGCCAGCAGTTACTCGGTAGCGGGAGGATCCTACGAGCAGTACTTC. This chain links TRBV6-5 with TRBJ2-7; 10 positions match TRBD2. There are 16 residues in the CDR3. The ends lost 0 bases at V and 1 base at J; junction bases unmatched: 3. CDR1 is MNHEY, CDR2 SVGAGI, per germline.

CDR3 region: CASSVLAGYNEQFF. DNA of the CDR3: TGTGCCAGCAGTGTACTAGCGGGGTACAATGAGCAGTTCTTC. The V and J genes are TRBV2 and TRBJ2-1; 10 bases map to TRBD2. The V and J ends lost 4 bases and 4 bases, in that order; junction bases with no gene match: 1. Germline V gene sequence: CDR1 SNHLY, CDR2 FYNNEI. This CDR3 comprises 14 residues.

CDR3 bases: TGTGCCAGCAGCCCGACTAGCGGGGGTTATACGCAGTATTTT. This translates into CASSPTSGGYTQYF. The V and J genes are TRBV7-2 and TRBJ2-3; 12 bases fit TRBD2. J gave up 7 bases and V 5 bases, and 4 bases lay outside the gene matches. The CDR3 has 14 amino acids. Germline assignment: CDR1 SGHTA and CDR2 FQGNSA.

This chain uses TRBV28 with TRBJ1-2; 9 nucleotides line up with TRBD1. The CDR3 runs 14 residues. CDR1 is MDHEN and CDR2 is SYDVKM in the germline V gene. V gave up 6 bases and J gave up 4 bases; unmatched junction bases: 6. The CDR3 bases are TGTGCCAGCAGCCAGGGACAGGGAAGCTATGGCTACACCTTC. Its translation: CASSQGQGSYGYTF.

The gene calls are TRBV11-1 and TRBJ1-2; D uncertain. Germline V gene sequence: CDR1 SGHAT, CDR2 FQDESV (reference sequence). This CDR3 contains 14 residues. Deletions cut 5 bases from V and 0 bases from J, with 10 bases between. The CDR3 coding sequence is TGTGCCAGCAGCCCCCAGACATCTAACTATGGCTACACCTTC. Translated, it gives CASSPQTSNYGYTF.